Following are 14 T cell receptor beta chains from one sample sequenced in a study of neoadjuvant anti-PD-1 for oral cavity cancer. Time point denoted: after neoadjuvant nivolumab, at surgical resection. Sequencing used immunoSEQ multiplex PCR; TCRdb keeps in-frame clones, though not all of them. The repertoire holds more than 13,000 clones, 70% to 80% seen once, with approximately 2.4% in the top ten. The starting material was PBMCs, obtained after nivolumab (anti-PD-1) treatment. These receptor sequences come from a person aged 35 to 85 with oral cavity squamous cell carcinoma.

V and J are TRBV4-1 and TRBJ1-2, with 10 nucleotides matching TRBD1. The V gene's germline CDR1 is MGHRA and CDR2 YSYEKL. CDR3 length equals 14 residues. Trimming at V came to 4 bases and at J to 8 bases, leaving 7 bases not matched to a gene. CDR3 coding DNA: TGCGCCAGCAGCCCATGGACAGGGGGATTCGGCTACACCTTC. It is translated as CASSPWTGGFGYTF.

The chain joins TRBV14 to TRBJ2-1; 10 bases are shared with TRBD1. Germline trimming cut 4 bases from V and 7 bases from J; bases unmatched to any gene: 16. Germline V gene data show CDR1 as SGHDN and CDR2 as FVKESK. CDR3 length: 18 amino acids. The CDR3 DNA reads as TGTGCCAGCAGCCCGACCCGATCTGGGGACAGGGGTGCAAATGAGCAGTTCTTC. This encodes CASSPTRSGDRGANEQFF.

The V call is TRBV10-1, the J call TRBJ2-3, with 8 bases fitting TRBD2. Germline CDR1 reads WNHNN; CDR2 reads SYGVQD (reference sequence). The CDR3 spans 23 residues. Trimming removed 1 base from V and 0 bases from J; junction bases left unmatched: 24. CDR3 amino acids: CASSEFKTGGPSSKWKSTDTQYF. CDR3 nucleotide sequence: TGCGCCAGCAGTGAGTTTAAGACGGGGGGGCCGTCTTCGAAGTGGAAGAGCACAGATACGCAGTATTTT.

The chain links TRBV10-2 to TRBJ2-7; 15 bases are shared with TRBD2. V lost 6 bases to trimming and J lost 3 bases; unmatched junction nucleotides: 3. CDR3 length: 15 amino acids. CDR1 and CDR2 (germline): WSHSY, SAAADI. The CDR3 DNA is TGCGCCAGCAGGGCGGGACTAGCGGGAGGCTACGAGCAGTACTTC. Encoded protein: CASRAGLAGGYEQYF.

This clone showed up just once. The chain combines TRBV27 with TRBJ1-4; a possible D gene is TRBD1 (5 bases). V lost 6 bases, J lost 3 bases, and 23 bases lay in between. CDR3 size: 18 residues. Germline loops: CDR1 MNHEY, CDR2 SMNVEV (reference sequence). CDR3 DNA sequence: TGTGCCAGCAGCCGCAGACCAAACTCAGGGATGGCTAATGAAAAACTGTTTTTT. Protein sequence: CASSRRPNSGMANEKLFF.

This clone turned up a few times. The rearrangement joins TRBV19 to TRBJ1-5; unclear D gene. The V end was cut by 2 bases, the J end by 4 bases, with 15 bases between. The CDR3 spans 16 residues. Germline CDR1 is LNHDA and CDR2 is SQIVND (reference sequence). CDR3 in DNA: TGTGCCAGTAGTATATACTCGGGCATACGGAATCAGCCCCAGCATTTT. Translating it yields CASSIYSGIRNQPQHF.

This chain joins TRBV10-1 and TRBJ2-7, with D possibly matching TRBD2 (6 bases). CDR1 is WNHNN, CDR2 SYGVQD, per germline (reference sequence). This CDR3 has 12 residues. The germline V and J ends were trimmed by 11 bases and 0 bases, with 11 bases remaining between them. The DNA of the CDR3 is TGCGCCGCCGGGACTTACTCCTACGAGCAGTACTTC. It encodes CAAGTYSYEQYF.

The V gene is TRBV4-2, the J gene TRBJ2-5, with 10 bases matching TRBD2. Germline V gene data show CDR1 as LGHNA and CDR2 as YNFKEQ. The CDR3 contains 15 residues. Trimming removed 3 bases from V and 1 base from J; junction bases left unmatched: 2. The CDR3 DNA is TGTGCCAGCAGCCAGGAGCGGGGGGGCCAAGAGACCCAGTACTTC. Translation: CASSQERGGQETQYF.

The chain links TRBV27 to TRBJ1-2, with D possibly being TRBD1 (6 bases). Between the trimmed V and J ends, which lost 7 bases and 5 bases, there was a span of 20 bases. The germline V gene encodes CDR1 MNHEY and CDR2 SMNVEV (reference sequence). This CDR3 is 15 amino acids long. The CDR3 loop reads CASKPGTPGYYGYTF. The CDR3 coding sequence is TGTGCCAGCAAACCCGGGACACCGGGCTATTATGGCTACACCTTC.

The rearrangement joins TRBV19 to TRBJ1-4; no definite D call. The ends were cut back, 0 bases at V and 3 bases at J, with 11 bases in the middle. From germline, CDR1 is LNHDA and CDR2 SQIVND (reference sequence). This CDR3 has 16 residues. The CDR3 sequence is CASSIDLAASNEKLFF. CDR3 sequence (DNA): TGTGCCAGTAGTATAGACCTCGCGGCGTCTAATGAAAAACTGTTTTTT.

This chain uses TRBV19 with TRBJ2-5; 10 bases map to TRBD2. In germline, CDR1 is LNHDA, CDR2 SQIVND (reference sequence). There are 15 residues in the CDR3. With 0 bases clipped from V and 6 bases from J, the junction kept 4 bases outside the gene matches. The CDR3 region has the DNA TGTGCCAGTAGTATAGATAGCGGGGGGTCGAAGACCCAGTACTTC. It translates to CASSIDSGGSKTQYF.

The chain uses TRBV19 and TRBJ1-5, with D perhaps TRBD1 (5 bases). The germline V gene has CDR1 LNHDA and CDR2 SQIVND (reference sequence). This CDR3 spans 14 amino acids. Trimming stripped 7 bases from V and 7 bases from J, with 17 bases between. The CDR3 region has the DNA TGTGCCAGTACGGGGGGAGAGGTGAGGCAGCCCCAGCATTTT. Its protein is CASTGGEVRQPQHF.

By sample fraction, this clone is medium-sized (0.01 to 0.1%). The chain joins TRBV7-9 to TRBJ2-7; the D gene could be TRBD1 or TRBD2 (7 bases each). Trimming removed 5 bases from V and 5 bases from J, with 19 bases in between. CDR1 is SEHNR, CDR2 FQNEAQ, per germline (reference sequence). This CDR3 is 15 amino acids long. The CDR3 coding sequence is TGTGCCAGCAGCAGTGGCACAGGGGACTACGACGAGCAGTACTTC. Translated, it gives CASSSGTGDYDEQYF.

CDR3 in amino acids: CATPDEADATNEKLFF. The CDR3 region has the DNA TGTGCCACCCCCGATGAGGCAGATGCAACTAATGAAAAACTGTTTTTT. This chain joins TRBV2 and TRBJ1-4; D gene unclear. Germline V lookup: CDR1 SNHLY, CDR2 FYNNEI. V lost 10 bases to trimming and J lost 0 bases, with 18 bases between them. The CDR3 sequence is 16 residues long.